The clone carrying this TCR beta chain was picked up a small number of times. Its matching antigen is unknown. The CDR3 spans 14 residues. V was trimmed by 4 bases and J by 5 bases, leaving 15 bases between them. From germline, CDR1 is SGHRS and CDR2 YFSETQ. This entry is derived from a study of T cells after yellow fever vaccination. Study-wide findings and caveats: Post-booster repertoires contained most primary-vaccination clones again (roughly 96% CD4, 85% to 90% CD8). Weaker overall, the secondary response nonetheless peaked faster (day 5 versus 15). Repertoires obtained by FACS sorting could include abundant clonotypes that entered as contaminants from the bulk population.

Researchers made TCR cDNA using 5'RACE template switching, and this step added a universal primer site and UMIs. TCRdb re-called the 5' RACE reads through MiXCR, storing one row per CDR3 protein. The sample has some 340,000 distinct CDR3 sequences, about 10% seen once. The source material was CD4+ T cells sorted from PBMCs, sampled 45 days after the yellow fever booster vaccination. The source of this sequence is a man in his late teens or twenties who received the YFV17D yellow fever vaccine. The chain is built from TRBV5-1 and TRBJ2-5; TRBD2 might be the D (6 bases). The CDR3 bases are TGCGCCAGCAGCGTGGCCGAGGGGAGGGAGACCCAGTACTTC. Its protein product is CASSVAEGRETQYF.